The rows below give T cell receptor beta chains drawn from one sample of a study of T cell repertoires in ileal Crohn's disease. Data came from immunoSEQ multiplex PCR; TCRdb stores just in-frame clones and leaves some out. The data hold approximately 27,000 clones, with approximately 78% observed a single time. Material: ileal tissue. These receptors all come from an adult with Crohn's disease. The CDR3 runs from the conserved cysteine through the conserved F or W. Some rows have no size entry. The others give once, few or many, or a class for an expanded clone.

clone size: -
V gene: TRBV5-6
CDR3 protein: CASSLDGQGKETQYF

clone size: -
V gene: TRBV9
CDR3 protein: CASSSNYGYTF

clone size: -
V gene: TRBV5-1
CDR3 protein: CASSQGGVDEQYF

clone size: -
V gene: TRBV4-3
CDR3 protein: CASSSGQGVPYEQYF

clone size: -
V gene: TRBV11-2
CDR3 protein: CASSWGLAGGNEQFF

clone size: -
V gene: TRBV27
CDR3 protein: CASQRGGGYEQYF

clone size: -
V gene: TRBV5-4
CDR3 protein: CASSPAGGQGNTEAFF

clone size: -
V gene: TRBV27
CDR3 protein: CASSPRLRDKDSPLHF

clone size: -
V gene: TRBV7-2
CDR3 protein: CASSLDRGNTEAFF

clone size: -
V gene: TRBV7-6
CDR3 protein: CASSSGQRGGNTIYF

clone size: -
V gene: TRBV18
CDR3 protein: CASSPIPSEQFF

clone size: -
V gene: TRBV5-6
CDR3 protein: CASSLRRGVDYGYTF

clone size: -
V gene: TRBV5-1
CDR3 protein: CASSTGTGNQPQHF

clone size: once
V gene: TRBV5-1
CDR3 protein: CASSLGDRVYEQYF

clone size: -
V gene: TRBV29-1
CDR3 protein: CSVEWEQEREKLFF

clone size: -
V gene: TRBV11-2
CDR3 protein: CASSSTESYEQYF

clone size: -
V gene: TRBV10-3
CDR3 protein: CAISGGGFYDGETQYF

clone size: once
V gene: TRBV18
CDR3 protein: CASSPSTGIAEAFF

clone size: -
V gene: TRBV4-3
CDR3 protein: CASSHTGLYNEQFF

clone size: few
V gene: TRBV11-3
CDR3 protein: CASSPLGTATGELFF

clone size: few
V gene: TRBV19
CDR3 protein: CASSIKSQPQHF

clone size: -
V gene: TRBV6-1
CDR3 protein: CASSGTGDTGELFF

clone size: once
V gene: TRBV4-3
CDR3 protein: CASSQGLLAETNTGELFF

clone size: -
V gene: TRBV11-2
CDR3 protein: CASSLTGGRSNQPQHF

clone size: -
V gene: TRBV7-7
CDR3 protein: CASSWTGTYSNQPQHF

clone size: -
V gene: TRBV6-5
CDR3 protein: CASSYSERGDSPLHF

clone size: -
V gene: TRBV5-1
CDR3 protein: CASSPRQGGSYNEQFF

clone size: -
V gene: TRBV5-5
CDR3 protein: CASSLFGPGGSKNIQYF

clone size: -
V gene: TRBV7-8
CDR3 protein: CASSYDRGSYNSPLHF

clone size: -
V gene: TRBV19
CDR3 protein: CASSIASRGNTEAFF

clone size: few
V gene: TRBV13
CDR3 protein: CASLKRGADTQYF

clone size: -
V gene: TRBV27
CDR3 protein: CASRNFRGSETQYF

clone size: -
V gene: TRBV6-5
CDR3 protein: CASRGTGGDYGYTF

clone size: -
V gene: TRBV28
CDR3 protein: CASTRGPVLGEAFF

clone size: -
V gene: TRBV27
CDR3 protein: CASSRESGSYEQYF

clone size: -
V gene: TRBV18
CDR3 protein: CASSPRGDTEAFF

clone size: -
V gene: TRBV5-1
CDR3 protein: CASSLEGRNTGELFF

clone size: few
V gene: TRBV7-9
CDR3 protein: CASSLGGTYEQYF

clone size: -
V gene: TRBV5-4
CDR3 protein: CASSDQRGLQETQYF

clone size: once
V gene: TRBV19
CDR3 protein: CASRQGGQPQHF

clone size: few
V gene: TRBV27
CDR3 protein: CASRAEKLFF

clone size: -
V gene: TRBV7-8
CDR3 protein: CASSPRGRGAMNTEAFF

clone size: -
V gene: TRBV2
CDR3 protein: CASSEGRGGETQYF

clone size: -
V gene: TRBV11-2
CDR3 protein: CASSFDRRYATNEKLFF

clone size: -
V gene: TRBV6-5
CDR3 protein: CASSLLSGSEQYF

clone size: -
V gene: TRBV7-8
CDR3 protein: CASSVSRTGLYGYTF

clone size: few
V gene: TRBV4-3
CDR3 protein: CASSQEGDSYGYTF

clone size: -
V gene: TRBV7-2
CDR3 protein: CASSPAGERETQYF